This TCR beta chain was sequenced for a study of tumor and adjacent non-tumor tissue in lung cancer (dated by TCRdb to between 2017 and 2018). With respect to the entire study: By cancer type, the cohort comprised 11 to 12 adenocarcinoma patients, a couple of squamous cell carcinoma patients and 1 small cell lung cancer patient. Using bulk TCRbeta repertoires from under 18 lung cancer patients, the study set lung tumor tissue side by side with matched distant non-tumor lung tissue. Sequencing produced more than 100,000,000 productive TCRbeta reads in total, an average of approximately 4.1 million reads per sample. Among the approximately 15 patients, ages ranged from roughly 30 to 76 years, around 10 were men and 5 were women, and disease was TNM stage I to III. TCRbeta CDR3 sequencing was performed on thirty paired specimens, with one tumor sample and one normal lung sample collected per patient.

The paper as a whole reports these results and caveats: The sequencing platform is not named in the methods, and unique molecular identifiers are not mentioned. In normal lung, the top 100 clones accounted for a significantly larger cumulative share of the repertoire than in tumor tissue. The cohort had only roughly 16 patients, and the authors noted that larger samples and more detailed clinical data are needed. Tumor tissue showed significantly greater TCR diversity (inverse Simpson) than normal lung tissue (approximately 400 vs 170, P = 0.0075, Mann-Whitney U test). TCR diversity was significantly higher in younger patients, and greater tumor TCR diversity was associated with shorter overall survival and shorter disease-free survival. Peripheral blood was not sequenced, so blood TCRbeta repertoires were not examined in the lung cancer patients of the study.

As concerns this clonotype: Its antigen has not been determined. Base qualities are not at hand, and no much larger clone is one base apart.

Library preparation used multiplex PCR. Sequencing instrument: Illumina HiSeq 2500. TCRbeta libraries were constructed through three rounds of nested PCR with primers (Table S4) according to protocols adapted from ARM-PCR. Before sequencing, PCR products of 200-500 bp were cut from the gel and purified using the QIAquick gel extraction kit. Turning to the authors' computational methods: Trimmomatic was used to clean the reads, FLASH was used to merge the reads into complete CDR3 sequences, and MiTCR was used to assign the reads to V(D)J germline segments. Clonal diversity was computed as the inverse Simpson's index with VDJtools. In-frame sequences lacking a premature stop codon were counted as productive reads. The public reads were quality trimmed at Q25 with fastp and then assembled into clones with MiXCR by TCRdb, keeping productive beta chains. Records with the same CDR3 protein are collapsed into one entry carrying the most frequent genes and DNA. TCRdb assigned the V and J calls; the authors' analysis was not used. A total of 65,000 to 75,000 distinct CDR3 sequences appear in this sample, 65% to 80% of them only once. The ten largest clones take up under 45% of the sample.

RNA was isolated from bulk unsorted tissue, and RNA quality was assessed with a NanoDrop ND-1000 and an Agilent 2100. Normal lung samples were distant non-tumor tissue taken more than 3 cm from the tumor edge. Donors were newly diagnosed lung cancer patients admitted for thoracic surgery in China between August and November 2014, without prior chemotherapy. The study excluded patients who had received radiotherapy or chemotherapy before or who had another cancer at the same time. Surgical tissue pieces of about 1-2.3 cm3 were preserved in RNAlater solution and were kept at -80 degrees C until use. The CDR1 and CDR2 encoded by the germline V gene are MNHNS and SASEGT. Its CDR3 holds 17 amino acids, cysteine through phenylalanine. The only DNA kept is the CDR3, 51 bases in frame from the first base.

Recombination joined TRBV6-1 with TRBJ2-1, and 14 junction bases match TRBD2. The source of this sequence is a man aged 55 to 69 with non-small cell lung cancer. The source material was distant non-tumor lung tissue. The nucleotides are TGTAGCAGCAGTTTCACCGGGACTAGCGGGAGAGGTCAAGAGCAGTTCTTC. Translated, it reads CSSSFTGTSGRGQEQFF.